This TCR beta chain stems from a study of shared clonotypes between healthy human individuals. The study's findings and limits: Inspection by rarefaction showed sorted-subset sequencing to be incomplete despite large depth. Memory subsets generally showed smaller estimated richness than naive subsets did. In a handful of donors, about 5% of naive CD4 clonotypes appeared in common.

Per the study methods: ImmunoSEQ yielded junction-only sequences lacking quality scores, so filtering differed. Repertoires were generated with immunoSEQ multiplex PCR, while TCRdb's copy carries only in-frame clones and drops some. V and J calls and clone size come straight from that table; D and trimming were deduced from the DNA. The sample comprises some 2,100,000 clones, approximately 96% of which are singletons, and over 0.1% rests with the top ten. With respect to this clone: Its antigen remains unknown.

Germline loops: CDR1 SNHLY, CDR2 FYNNEI. J gave up 1 base and V 6 bases, and 4 bases lay outside the gene matches. This CDR3 has 15 residues. The sequence derives from a man younger than 35 in good health. The sequenced material came from naive CD4+ T cells sorted from blood. The subset here: CD45RA+ positively selected. The chain joins TRBV2 to TRBJ2-2, with 8 positions matching TRBD2. The DNA for the CDR3 is TGTGCCAGCAGGCCCACTAGCGGGAACACCGGGGAGCTGTTTTTT. This sequence encodes CASRPTSGNTGELFF.